The present entry profiles one T cell receptor beta chain with its context. Its specificity is not known. Some clones are missing from TCRdb's copy, which holds only in-frame ones; the method was immunoSEQ multiplex PCR. The sample has approximately 46,000 clones, about three quarters seen once. Relapse was seen in all patients after autologous stem cell transplantation, and brentuximab vedotin exposure was variable. These data belong to a study of PD-1 blockade in classical Hodgkin lymphoma. Notes on the study in general: Exclusion applied to patients who initiated nivolumab less than 1 year following ASCT.

Germline CDR1 SEHNR, CDR2 FQNEAQ (reference sequence). Trimming pared 2 bases from V and 4 bases from J, leaving 6 bases between. CDR3 length: 13 amino acids. Here the sequenced sample was peripheral blood mononuclear cells (PBMCs), taken at baseline. The TCR was taken from a human donor with classical Hodgkin lymphoma. The J gene is TRBJ1-5, the V gene TRBV7-9; D unresolved. The CDR3 DNA sequence: TGTGCCAGCAGCTTACAGACAAATCAGCCCCAGCATTTT. As protein: CASSLQTNQPQHF.